A selection of T cell receptor beta chains follows, all from one sample in a study of blood T cell repertoires in COVID-19. Assay used: immunoSEQ multiplex PCR; TCRdb lists only in-frame clones, some missing. Of under 150,000 clones in the sample, roughly 88% are singletons; the top ten hold 28%. The source material was peripheral blood. The receptors stem from a human donor in a cohort sampled during active COVID-19. CDR3s include the opening cysteine and the closing phenylalanine or tryptophan.

TRBJ2-1 | TRBV24-1 | CATSDLRLAGGRSYNEQFF
TRBJ2-3 | TRBV6-5 | CASFRDFSTDTQYF
TRBJ1-2 | TRBV4-1 | CASSLRQGENYGYTF
TRBJ2-3 | TRBV2 | CASSPRTGASTDTQYF
TRBJ2-3 | TRBV3-1/TRBV3-2 | CASSPLQRGDTDTQYF
TRBJ2-7 | TRBV5-4 | CASSLDGQGYEQYF
TRBJ1-4 | TRBV4-2 | CASSQVVAQGYNEKLFF
TRBJ1-6 | TRBV3-1/TRBV3-2 | CASSQAFGTGNSPLHF
TRBJ1-2 | TRBV6-6 | CASRTGTGDFGGYTF
TRBJ1-1 | TRBV7-8 | CASSARTSWGAFF
TRBJ1-1 | TRBV11-2 | CASSLDGILNTEAFF
TRBJ1-1 | TRBV11-2 | CASSLTGTPLGHTEAFF
TRBJ2-7 | TRBV3-1/TRBV3-2 | CASSPSSRRGPYEQYF
TRBJ2-3 | TRBV9 | CASSLSIGRDTQYF
TRBJ2-7 | TRBV5-4 | CASSLGPRAYEQYF
TRBJ2-1 | TRBV7-2 | CASSLVLLAVYNEQFF
TRBJ1-4 | TRBV4-3 | CASSQDGGNEKLFF
TRBJ1-1 | TRBV6-6 | CASNVQMNTEAFF
TRBJ1-5 | TRBV10-1 | CATRQPNQPQHF
TRBJ1-4 | TRBV25-1 | CASSESGVQFEKLFF
TRBJ2-1 | TRBV15 | CATSRFLAGLSYNEQFF
TRBJ1-2 | TRBV12-3/TRBV12-4 | CASSFGGYGYTF
TRBJ2-1 | TRBV5-1 | CASSLVAGGVYNEQFF
TRBJ2-7 | TRBV2 | CASSWADEQYF
TRBJ1-4 | TRBV5-1 | CASSPQGGGEKLFF